Following are 8 T cell receptor beta chains from one sample sequenced in a study of blood T cell repertoires in COVID-19. Profiling relied on immunoSEQ multiplex PCR, and the TCRdb table lists in-frame clones only, not all of them. Among about 160,000 clones listed, nearly 80% were seen once. The specimen was peripheral blood. The receptors shown here come from a woman of 80 years or more with acute or convalescent COVID-19.

This clone was detected only once. The rearrangement uses TRBV7-2 and TRBJ1-3, with 11 bases fitting TRBD1. V lost 3 bases, J lost 9 bases, and 1 base stayed unmatched. The germline V gene has CDR1 SGHTA and CDR2 FQGNSA. The CDR3 consists of 13 residues. CDR3 nucleotide sequence: TGTGCCAGCAGCTTGGGGACAGGGGGCACCATATATTTT. Translation gives CASSLGTGGTIYF.

This rearrangement joins TRBV4-1 to TRBJ1-5, with 7 bases identical to TRBD1. This CDR3 is 15 amino acids long. Germline V lookup: CDR1 MGHRA, CDR2 YSYEKL. The V and J ends lost 1 base and 3 bases, in that order; junction bases with no gene match: 3. CDR3 DNA sequence: TGCGCCAGCAGCCAAGGACAGGGTGACAATCAGCCCCAGCATTTT. Protein: CASSQGQGDNQPQHF.

The CDR3: CASTSPIAGGLTNEKLFF. Written as DNA, the CDR3 is TGTGCCAGCACCTCACCGATCGCGGGGGGGCTAACTAATGAAAAACTGTTTTTT. V usage is TRBV28 and J usage is TRBJ1-4, with a tentative D call TRBD1 (6 bases). CDR3 size: 18 residues. Germline loops: CDR1 MDHEN, CDR2 SYDVKM. Trimming removed 7 bases at V and 1 base at J, with 22 bases between.

The chain links TRBV2 to TRBJ1-1; D is ambiguous. Germline CDR1 and CDR2: SNHLY and FYNNEI. This CDR3 is built from 15 residues. With 8 bases removed from V and 8 bases from J, the gap between germline ends came to 24 bases. The CDR3 region is CASRSSPAPGEEAFF. Here the CDR3 DNA reads TGTGCCAGCCGATCAAGCCCTGCCCCCGGGGAGGAAGCTTTCTTT.

The chain joins TRBV28 to TRBJ2-5, with 8 bases identical to TRBD2. The germline V gene has CDR1 MDHEN and CDR2 SYDVKM. The CDR3 spans 17 residues. After removal of 8 bases from V and 0 bases from J, the junction contained 14 bases not matched to a gene. The CDR3 spells CASHSQPGLGDQETQYF. In DNA form, the CDR3 reads TGTGCCAGCCACTCACAACCGGGACTAGGGGACCAAGAGACCCAGTACTTC.

The chain employs TRBV7-9 and TRBJ1-2; D perhaps matches TRBD1 (6 bases). V dropped 5 bases and J dropped 4 bases, with 17 bases sitting between them. There are 15 residues in the CDR3. CDR1 and CDR2 from the germline V gene are SEHNR and FQNEAQ (reference sequence). The CDR3 bases are TGTGCCAGCAGCGCCACAGGGACGGACGGCTATGGCTACACCTTC. Amino acids: CASSATGTDGYGYTF.

The J gene is TRBJ1-1, the V gene TRBV28, with a possible D match to TRBD1 (6 bases). V lost 7 bases, J lost 1 base, and 25 bases lay in between. The CDR3 is 18 amino acids. Germline V gene sequence: CDR1 MDHEN, CDR2 SYDVKM. This CDR3 is CASNVLVFLGGENTEAFF. The CDR3 nucleotides are TGTGCCAGCAACGTTCTGGTATTTCTTGGGGGCGAGAACACTGAAGCTTTCTTT.

J is TRBJ1-4 and V is TRBV2, with 7 bases matching TRBD1. The V gene end was trimmed by 6 bases and the J gene end by 4 bases; junction bases not matched to a gene: 5. Germline V gene sequence: CDR1 SNHLY, CDR2 FYNNEI. The CDR3 spans 14 residues. CDR3 bases: TGTGCCAGCAGCCGACAGGGATTTAATGAAAAACTGTTTTTT. This encodes CASSRQGFNEKLFF.